This T cell receptor beta chain was sequenced in a study of shared clonotypes between healthy human individuals (dated by TCRdb to between 2020 and 2021). Study-wide context: The cohort included three men and a couple of women between 18 and 49 years of age. Per donor, leukapheresis produced somewhere between about 0.94 and 10 billion PBMCs. To estimate repertoire size and how much clonotype sharing occurs between individuals, the study deeply sequenced the blood TCR repertoires of 5 or 6 healthy adults. For each donor, CD4 naive and CD4 memory were each run on three plates, CD8 naive on two plates, and CD8 memory on one plate. To increase sequencing depth and limit assay-specific biases, TCR repertoire library preparation and sequencing were carried out by different laboratories using diverse techniques. Paper-wide results and their limitations: Sampling was limited to blood, and TCR repertoires in tissue likely differ from TCR repertoires in blood. Because the study included a small number of donors, the genetic and exposure-history diversity represented was limited. Compared with non-shared clonotypes, clonotypes shared by all four sorted-subset donors had higher generation probabilities. Sharing across a handful of donors was observed for about 5% of naive CD4, 3.5% of naive CD8, roughly 2.3% of memory CD4, and around 0.42% of memory CD8 clonotypes. Pairwise subsampling led to the expectation that sequencing depth would affect the degree of clonotype sharing among donors. Even with the large sequencing depth, rarefaction of the sorted-subset datasets indicated that sequencing was incomplete. Naive subsets generally had larger estimated clonotype richness than memory subsets did.

As regards this clone: The antigen it recognizes is unknown. Base qualities were left out, and no much larger clone turns up one base away. In the same sample, other DNA sequences code for this CDR3.

Healthy HIV-negative adults with no recently reported acute infections or vaccinations were included as donors. Every donor was a Caucasian adult living in Nashville, Tennessee, USA. CD4+ T cells were enriched through magnetic negative selection, after which naive cells were positively selected on CD45RA and the remaining negative fraction served as the memory subset. Blood was collected by leukapheresis, and PBMCs were isolated by Ficoll-Histopaque density gradient centrifugation and then cryopreserved in liquid nitrogen vapor phase. Analytical flow cytometry was used to check the purity and quantity of each magnetically sorted T cell population. Genomic DNA was isolated from every sorted fraction and measured by UV absorbance on a Nanodrop 2000c. TCR CDR3 regions were amplified from genomic DNA by multiplex PCR using the deep immunoSEQ assay. For each cell subset, the extracted genomic DNA was distributed evenly across all wells of several immunoSEQ 96-well plates, and each plate served as one replicate. For sorted subsets, 200 to 250 ng of genomic DNA, equivalent to some 33,000 T cell genomes, went into each replicate PCR. Purified libraries were measured with a Qubit 3.0 fluorometer, size-checked on a Bioanalyzer 2100, and measured again with the KAPA Library Quantification kit. Every immunoSEQ 96-well plate was sequenced on a dedicated single-read 150-cycle Illumina NextSeq 550 flow cell. Per the authors' processing: The immunoSEQ output contained only junctional sequences without quality scores, so filtering could not match that applied to full-length reads. Sequences were annotated with PyIR, a Python wrapper for IgBLAST v1.9, using IMGT germline references to assign V/J genes and CDR3. Any read was removed if the V/J assignment was weak (E-value above 1e-6), the CDR3 was missing, or the read contained stop codons, out-of-frame junctions, or ambiguous translated residues. A V3J clonotype was defined by an identical inferred V gene, J gene, and CDR3 amino acid sequence. Percentage overlap between repertoires was calculated by dividing the number of shared unique clonotypes by the size of the smaller repertoire. Three approaches were used to assess repertoire richness: RTK rarefaction, the Chao1 estimator, and Recon v2.1 estimates of unobserved clonotypes. Generation probabilities for all TCRbeta clonotypes obtained by the gDNA method from a few donors were computed using OLGA. TCRdb provides this immuneACCESS table in a form limited to in-frame rearrangements. Some clones are lacking; in checked studies, under half of them reflect an unresolved V gene, and why the rest are absent is not known. The D gene and trimming were derived from the DNA, and the V and J assignments and clone size from that table. The sample yields some 550,000 clones; about 97% were counted once. Clones ranked in the top ten supply 0.045% to 0.07% of the sample.

The receptor was derived from a woman in her twenties or thirties in good health. Sequenced input: naive CD4+ T cells sorted from blood. Per the publication, the cell subset or site label means: CD45RA+ positively selected.

The DNA sequence is TGCGCCAGCAGCTTGGGAGCGGGCGAGACCCAGTACTTC. Translated, it gives CASSLGAGETQYF. The V gene is TRBV5-1 and the J gene is TRBJ2-5, and TRBD2 may be the D gene, going by 6 matching bases. The CDR3 runs 13 amino acids, cysteine and phenylalanine included. Of the read, only the CDR3 DNA is kept; its 39 bases are in frame from base 1. According to the germline V gene, CDR1 reads SGHRS and CDR2 reads YFSETQ. Trimming at the junction amounts to 0 bases on V and 5 bases on J, and the germline ends lie 8 bases apart.